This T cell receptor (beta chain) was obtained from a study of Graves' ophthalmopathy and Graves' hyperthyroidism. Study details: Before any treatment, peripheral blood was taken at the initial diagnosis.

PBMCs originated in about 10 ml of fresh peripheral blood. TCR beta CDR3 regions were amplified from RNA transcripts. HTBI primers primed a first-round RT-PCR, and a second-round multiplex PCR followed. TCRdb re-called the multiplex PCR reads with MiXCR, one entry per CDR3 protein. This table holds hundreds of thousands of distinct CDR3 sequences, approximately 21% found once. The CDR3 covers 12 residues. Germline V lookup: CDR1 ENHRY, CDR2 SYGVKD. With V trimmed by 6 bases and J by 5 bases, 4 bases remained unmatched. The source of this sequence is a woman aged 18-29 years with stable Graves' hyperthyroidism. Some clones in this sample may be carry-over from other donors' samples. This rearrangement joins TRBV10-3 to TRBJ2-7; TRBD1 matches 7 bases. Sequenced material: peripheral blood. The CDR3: CAISAQGDEQYF. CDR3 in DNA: TGTGCCATCAGCGCGCAGGGGGACGAGCAGTACTTC.